These 8 T cell receptor beta chains share one sample of origin, sequenced in a study of blood T cell repertoires in COVID-19. This table comes from immunoSEQ multiplex PCR, and its TCRdb copy is limited to in-frame clones, with some not included. The sample lists tens of thousands of clones, 90% to 95% occurring once. Material: peripheral blood. The receptor source for this set is a middle-aged man with active COVID-19.

The CDR3 DNA sequence: TGTGCCAGTAGTATAAAAGGGGTGGAAGCTTTCTTT. It codes for CASSIKGVEAFF. The genes are TRBV19 and TRBJ1-1; perhaps TRBD1 as D (5 bases). Trimming took off 2 bases at V and 8 bases at J, with 9 bases between the two ends. CDR1 and CDR2 (germline): LNHDA, SQIVND (reference sequence). CDR3 size: 12 residues.

The chain couples TRBV28 to TRBJ1-5, with TRBD1 matching 8 bases. The CDR3 runs 17 residues. The J segment lost 4 bases and the V segment lost 6 bases, leaving 14 bases of the junction unmatched. Germline values: CDR1 MDHEN, CDR2 SYDVKM. The CDR3 nucleotides read TGTGCCAGCAGCGCAGGGGGCTTCGGCACCTCGAATCAGCCCCAGCATTTT. It encodes CASSAGGFGTSNQPQHF.

The V call is TRBV20-1, the J call TRBJ2-4, with D possibly matching TRBD2 (5 bases). V was cut by 3 bases and J by 7 bases, with 19 bases left in between. Germline CDR1 reads DFQATT; CDR2 reads SNEGSKA (reference sequence). This CDR3 has 15 residues. The chain's CDR3 is CSASPRGEGYNIQYF. CDR3 nucleotide sequence: TGCAGTGCTAGTCCCCGGGGTGAAGGGTACAACATTCAGTACTTC.

This rearrangement joins TRBV5-4 to TRBJ2-5, with a tentative D call TRBD1 (6 bases). V lost 4 bases, J lost 5 bases, and 18 bases lay in between. Per germline, CDR1 SGHNT and CDR2 YYREEE (reference sequence). The CDR3 has 15 residues. The CDR3 region has the DNA TGTGCCAGCAGCCAGGCTGGACAGTTCCGGGAGACCCAGTACTTC. This sequence encodes CASSQAGQFRETQYF.

The chain has TRBV7-8 and TRBJ2-1; D might be TRBD2 (6 bases). Per germline, CDR1 SGHVS and CDR2 FQNEAQ. The V gene lost 5 bases and the J gene lost 6 bases, with 11 bases spanning the gap. The CDR3 extends over 13 amino acids. For the CDR3, the DNA is TGTGCCAGCAGCGGCCGGGACTCCAATGAGCAGTTCTTC. Protein sequence: CASSGRDSNEQFF.

The table lists this clone with a count of one. The chain is built from TRBV11-2 and TRBJ2-2, with D maybe TRBD2 (5 bases). Trimming pared 0 bases from V and 2 bases from J, leaving 13 bases between. This CDR3 has 17 amino acids. Germline CDR1 reads SGHAT; CDR2 reads FQNNGV. This chain's CDR3 is CASSLDQFGENTGELFF. In DNA, the CDR3 is TGTGCCAGCAGCTTAGATCAATTCGGGGAAAACACCGGGGAGCTGTTTTTT.

The chain carries TRBV4-3 and TRBJ2-3; D is unresolved. The germline V and J ends were trimmed by 0 bases and 7 bases, with 8 bases remaining between them. The CDR3 consists of 13 residues. Germline V CDR1 and CDR2: LGHNA, YSLEER. CDR3 amino acids: CASSQDSANTQYF. The CDR3 DNA reads TGCGCCAGCAGCCAAGATAGTGCAAATACGCAGTATTTT.

The chain carries TRBV14 and TRBJ2-3; a weak D match, TRBD2 (5 bases). The CDR3 length is 15 residues. From germline, CDR1 is SGHDN and CDR2 FVKESK. With 0 bases removed from V and 0 bases from J, the gap between germline ends came to 7 bases. As DNA, the CDR3 is TGTGCCAGCAGCCAAGATAGCGCCAGCACAGATACGCAGTATTTT. Encoded protein: CASSQDSASTDTQYF.